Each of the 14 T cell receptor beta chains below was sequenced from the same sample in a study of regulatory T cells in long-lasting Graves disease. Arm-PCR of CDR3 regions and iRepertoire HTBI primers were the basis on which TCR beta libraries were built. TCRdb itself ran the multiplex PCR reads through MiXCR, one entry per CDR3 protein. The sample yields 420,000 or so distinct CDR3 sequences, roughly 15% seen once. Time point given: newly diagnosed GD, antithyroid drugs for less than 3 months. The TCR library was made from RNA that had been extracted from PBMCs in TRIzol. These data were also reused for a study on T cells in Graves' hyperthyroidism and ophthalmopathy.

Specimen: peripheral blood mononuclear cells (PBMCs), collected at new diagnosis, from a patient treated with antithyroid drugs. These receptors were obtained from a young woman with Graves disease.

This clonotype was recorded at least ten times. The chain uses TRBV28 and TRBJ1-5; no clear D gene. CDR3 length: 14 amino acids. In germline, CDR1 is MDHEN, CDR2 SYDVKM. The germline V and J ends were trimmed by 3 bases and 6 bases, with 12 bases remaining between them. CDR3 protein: CASSLFTAGQPQHF. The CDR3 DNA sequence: TGTGCCAGCAGTTTGTTCACTGCTGGTCAGCCCCAGCATTTT. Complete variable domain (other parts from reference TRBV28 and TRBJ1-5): DVKVTQSSRYLVKRTGEKVFLECVQDMDHENMFWYRQDPGLGLRLIYFSYDVKMKEKGDIPEGYSVSREKKERFSLILESASTNQTSMYLCASSLFTAGQPQHFGDGTRLSIL.

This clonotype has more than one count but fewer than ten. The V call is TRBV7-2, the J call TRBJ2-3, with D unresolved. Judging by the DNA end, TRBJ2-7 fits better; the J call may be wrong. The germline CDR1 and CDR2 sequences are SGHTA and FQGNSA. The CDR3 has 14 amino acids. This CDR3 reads CASSRIRLRLEQYF. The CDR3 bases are TGTGCCAGCAGCCGAATACGTCTACGGTTGGAGCAGTACTTC.

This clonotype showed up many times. The CDR3 region has the DNA TGTGCCAGCAGTGGGGGATACGAGCAGTACTTC. The encoded protein is CASSGGYEQYF. The J gene is TRBJ2-7, the V gene TRBV6-1, with D hard to call. CDR3 size: 11 residues. Germline V gene data show CDR1 as MNHNS and CDR2 as SASEGT. Trimming left V 4 bases short and J 4 bases short, with 5 bases between.

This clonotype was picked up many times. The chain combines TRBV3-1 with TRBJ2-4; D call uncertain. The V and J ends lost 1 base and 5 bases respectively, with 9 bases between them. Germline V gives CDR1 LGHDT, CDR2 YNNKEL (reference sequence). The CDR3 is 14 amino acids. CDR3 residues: CASSQAVRENIQYF. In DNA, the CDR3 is TGTGCCAGCAGCCAAGCAGTACGCGAAAACATTCAGTACTTC. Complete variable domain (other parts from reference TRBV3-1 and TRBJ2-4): DTAVSQTPKYLVTQMGNDKSIKCEQNLGHDTMYWYKQDSKKFLKIMFSYNNKELIINETVPNRFSPKSPDKAHLNLHINSLELGDSAVYFCASSQAVRENIQYFGAGTRLSVL.

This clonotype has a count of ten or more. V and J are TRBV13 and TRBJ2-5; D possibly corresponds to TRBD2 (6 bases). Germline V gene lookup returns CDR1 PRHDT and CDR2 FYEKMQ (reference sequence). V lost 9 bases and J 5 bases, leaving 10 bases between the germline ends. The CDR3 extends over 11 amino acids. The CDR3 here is CASRLGETQYF. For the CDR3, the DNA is TGTGCCAGTCGACTAGGGGAGACCCAGTACTTC. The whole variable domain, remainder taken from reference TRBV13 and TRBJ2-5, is AAGVIQSPRHLIKEKRETATLKCYPIPRHDTVYWYQQGPGQDPQFLISFYEKMQSDKGSIPDRFSAQQFSDYHSELNMSSLELGDSALYFCASRLGETQYFGPGTRLLVL.

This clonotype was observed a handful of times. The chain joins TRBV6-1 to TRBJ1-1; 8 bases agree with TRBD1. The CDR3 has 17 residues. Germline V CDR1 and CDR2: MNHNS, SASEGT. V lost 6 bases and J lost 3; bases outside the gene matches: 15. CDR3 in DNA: TGTGCCAGCAGGAGTGGCAGGGGGCGACCCGGCGACACTGAAGCTTTCTTT. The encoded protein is CASRSGRGRPGDTEAFF.

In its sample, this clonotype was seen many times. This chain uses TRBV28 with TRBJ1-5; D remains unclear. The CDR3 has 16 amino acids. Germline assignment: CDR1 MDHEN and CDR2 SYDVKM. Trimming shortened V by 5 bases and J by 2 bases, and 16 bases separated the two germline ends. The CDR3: CASSQGSHIGNQPQHF. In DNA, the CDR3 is TGTGCCAGCAGTCAAGGGAGCCACATTGGCAATCAGCCCCAGCATTTT.

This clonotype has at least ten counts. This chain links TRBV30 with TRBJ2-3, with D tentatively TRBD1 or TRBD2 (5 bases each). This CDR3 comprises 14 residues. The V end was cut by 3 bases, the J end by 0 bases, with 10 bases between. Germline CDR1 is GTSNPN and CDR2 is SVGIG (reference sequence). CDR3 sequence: CAWRSGGSTDTQYF. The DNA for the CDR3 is TGTGCCTGGAGAAGTGGGGGTAGCACAGATACGCAGTATTTT.

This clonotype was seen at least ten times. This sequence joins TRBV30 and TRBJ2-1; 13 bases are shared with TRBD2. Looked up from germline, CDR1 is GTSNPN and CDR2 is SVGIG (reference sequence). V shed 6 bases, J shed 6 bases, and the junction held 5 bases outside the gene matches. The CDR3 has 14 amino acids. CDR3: CACGLAGAINEQFF. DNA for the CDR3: TGTGCCTGTGGACTAGCGGGAGCGATCAATGAGCAGTTCTTC. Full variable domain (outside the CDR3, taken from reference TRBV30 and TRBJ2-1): SQTIHQWPATLVQPVGSPLSLECTVEGTSNPNLYWYRQAAGRGLQLLFYSVGIGQISSEVPQNLSASRPQDRQFILSSKKLLLSDSGFYLCACGLAGAINEQFFGPGTRLTVL.

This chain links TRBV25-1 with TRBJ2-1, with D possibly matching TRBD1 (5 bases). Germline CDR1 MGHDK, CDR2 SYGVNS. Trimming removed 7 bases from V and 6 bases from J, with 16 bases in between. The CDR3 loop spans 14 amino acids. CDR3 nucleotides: TGTGCCAGCACAGGGATTGGTATAGGCAATGAGCAGTTCTTC. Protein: CASTGIGIGNEQFF.

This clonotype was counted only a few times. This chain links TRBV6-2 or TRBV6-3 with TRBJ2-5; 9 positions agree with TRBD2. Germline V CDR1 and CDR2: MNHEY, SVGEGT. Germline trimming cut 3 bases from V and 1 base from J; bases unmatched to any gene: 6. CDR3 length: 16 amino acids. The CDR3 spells CASSYNKREVQETQYF. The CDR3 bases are TGTGCCAGCAGTTATAATAAGCGGGAGGTCCAAGAGACCCAGTACTTC.

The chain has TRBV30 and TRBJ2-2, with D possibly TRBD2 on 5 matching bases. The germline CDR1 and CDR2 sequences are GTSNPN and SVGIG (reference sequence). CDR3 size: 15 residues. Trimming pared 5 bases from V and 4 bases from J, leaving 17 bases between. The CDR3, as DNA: TGTGCCTGGGCCCCTAGGACTTTTTTCACCGGGGAGCTGTTTTTT. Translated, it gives CAWAPRTFFTGELFF.

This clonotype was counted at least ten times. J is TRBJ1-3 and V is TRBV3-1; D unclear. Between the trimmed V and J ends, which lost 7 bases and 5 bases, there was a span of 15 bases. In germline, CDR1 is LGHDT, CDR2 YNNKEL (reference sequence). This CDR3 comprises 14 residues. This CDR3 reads CASTNSGGRNTIYF. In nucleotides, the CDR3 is TGTGCCAGCACCAACAGTGGCGGTAGAAACACCATATATTTT.

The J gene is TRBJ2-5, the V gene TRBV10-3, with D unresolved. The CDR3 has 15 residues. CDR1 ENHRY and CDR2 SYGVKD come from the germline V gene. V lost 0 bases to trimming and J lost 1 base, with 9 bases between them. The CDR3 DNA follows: TGTGCCATCAGTGAGTCCATAGGGATCCAAGAGACCCAGTACTTC. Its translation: CAISESIGIQETQYF.